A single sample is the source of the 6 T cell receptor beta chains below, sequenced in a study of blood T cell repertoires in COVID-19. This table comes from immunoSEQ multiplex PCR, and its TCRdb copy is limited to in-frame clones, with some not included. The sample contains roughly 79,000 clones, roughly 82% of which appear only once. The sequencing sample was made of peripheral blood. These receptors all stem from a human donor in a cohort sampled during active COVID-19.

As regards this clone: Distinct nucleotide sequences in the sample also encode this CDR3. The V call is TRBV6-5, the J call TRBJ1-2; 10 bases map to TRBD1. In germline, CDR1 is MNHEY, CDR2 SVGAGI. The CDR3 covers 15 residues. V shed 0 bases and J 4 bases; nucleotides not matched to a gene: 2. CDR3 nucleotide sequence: TGTGCCAGCAGTTACTCGACAGGGGGCTCCTATGGCTACACCTTC. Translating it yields CASSYSTGGSYGYTF.

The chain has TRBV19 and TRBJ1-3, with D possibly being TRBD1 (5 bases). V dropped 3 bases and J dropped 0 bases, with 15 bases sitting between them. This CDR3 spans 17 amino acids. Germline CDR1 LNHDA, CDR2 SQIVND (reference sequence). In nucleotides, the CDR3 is TGTGCCAGTAGTATCCGACAGAACCCTAGCTCTGGAAACACCATATATTTT. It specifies CASSIRQNPSSGNTIYF.

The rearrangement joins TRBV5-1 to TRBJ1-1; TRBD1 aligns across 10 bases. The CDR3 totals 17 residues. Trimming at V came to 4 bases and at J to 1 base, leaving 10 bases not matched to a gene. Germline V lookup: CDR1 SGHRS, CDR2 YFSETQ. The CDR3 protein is CASSVSRDRGRNTEAFF. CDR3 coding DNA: TGCGCCAGCAGCGTGTCCCGGGACAGGGGACGGAACACTGAAGCTTTCTTT.

CDR3 in DNA: TGTGCCAGCAGTGAAGCGCAACAGGGGGCACATCAGCCCCAGCATTTT. It specifies CASSEAQQGAHQPQHF. V gene TRBV6-1 combines with J gene TRBJ1-5; 9 positions match TRBD1. J lost 5 bases, V lost 0 bases, and 5 bases had no gene match. Germline V gene data show CDR1 as MNHNS and CDR2 as SASEGT. The CDR3 extends over 16 amino acids.

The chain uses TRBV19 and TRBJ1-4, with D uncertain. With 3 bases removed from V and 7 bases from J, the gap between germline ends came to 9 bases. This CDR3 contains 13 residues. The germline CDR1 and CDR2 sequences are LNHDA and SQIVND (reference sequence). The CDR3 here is CASSIMFGEKLFF. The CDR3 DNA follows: TGTGCCAGTAGTATTATGTTCGGTGAAAAACTGTTTTTT.

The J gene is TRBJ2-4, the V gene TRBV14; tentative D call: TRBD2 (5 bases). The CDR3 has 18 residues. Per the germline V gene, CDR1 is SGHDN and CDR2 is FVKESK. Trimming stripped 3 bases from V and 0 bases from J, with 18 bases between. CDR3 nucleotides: TGTGCCAGCAGCCAGTACGCGGGCAGGACCATAGCCAAAAACATTCAGTACTTC. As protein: CASSQYAGRTIAKNIQYF. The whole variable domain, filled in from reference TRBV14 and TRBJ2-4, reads EAGVTQFPSHSVIEKGQTVTLRCDPISGHDNLYWYRRVMGKEIKFLLHFVKESKQDESGMPNNRFLAERTGGTYSTLKVQPAELEDSGVYFCASSQYAGRTIAKNIQYFGAGTRLSVL.